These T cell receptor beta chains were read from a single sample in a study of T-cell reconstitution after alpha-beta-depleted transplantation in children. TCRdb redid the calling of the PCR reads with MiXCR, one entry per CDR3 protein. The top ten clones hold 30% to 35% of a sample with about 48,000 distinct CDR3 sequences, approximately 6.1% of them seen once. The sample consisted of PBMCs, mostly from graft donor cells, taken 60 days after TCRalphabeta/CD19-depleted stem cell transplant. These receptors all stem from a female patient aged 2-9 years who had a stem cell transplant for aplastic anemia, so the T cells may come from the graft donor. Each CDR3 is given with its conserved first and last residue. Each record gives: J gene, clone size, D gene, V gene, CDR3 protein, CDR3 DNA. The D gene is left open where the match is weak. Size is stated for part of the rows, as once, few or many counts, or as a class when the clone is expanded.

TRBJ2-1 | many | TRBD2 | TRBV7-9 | CASSTTWGGNNEQFF | TGTGCCAGCAGCACTACTTGGGGGGGGAACAATGAGCAGTTCTTC
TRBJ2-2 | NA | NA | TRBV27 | CASSNLEEGVRTGELFF | TGTGCCAGCAGTAACCTTGAGGAGGGAGTAAGAACCGGGGAGCTGTTTTTT
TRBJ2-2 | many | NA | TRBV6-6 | CASRAIRVNTGELFF | TGTGCCAGCAGAGCGATCAGGGTAAACACCGGGGAGCTGTTTTTT
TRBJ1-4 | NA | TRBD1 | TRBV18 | CASSLAGTGRENLFF | TGTGCCAGCTCACTTGCCGGGACAGGTAGAGAAAACCTGTTTTTT
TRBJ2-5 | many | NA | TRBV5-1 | CASSLEGQETQYF | TGCGCCAGCAGCTTGGAGGGCCAAGAGACCCAGTACTTC
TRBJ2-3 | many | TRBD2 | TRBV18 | CASSPLPAGGPTDTQYF | TGTGCCAGCTCACCACTTCCGGCGGGGGGCCCCACAGATACGCAGTATTTT
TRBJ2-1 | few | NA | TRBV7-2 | CASSLVRRSGNEQFF | TGTGCCAGCAGCTTAGTACGGCGCTCGGGGAATGAGCAGTTCTTC
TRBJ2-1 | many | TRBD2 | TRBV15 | CATSRDPTSGRSEQFF | TGTGCCACCAGCAGAGATCCGACTAGCGGGAGGAGTGAGCAGTTCTTC
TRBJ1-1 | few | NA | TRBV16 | CASSQESREAFF | TGTGCCAGCAGCCAGGAGTCCAGGGAAGCTTTCTTT
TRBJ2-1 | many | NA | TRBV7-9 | CASGLSYNEQFF | TGTGCGTCAGGCCTTTCCTACAATGAGCAGTTCTTC
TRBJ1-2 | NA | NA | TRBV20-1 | CSAGPGTGNGYTF | TGCAGTGCTGGGCCCGGGACGGGGAATGGCTACACCTTC
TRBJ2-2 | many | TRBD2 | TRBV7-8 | CASSRRQTSGRANTGELFF | TGTGCCAGCAGCAGACGCCAGACTAGCGGGAGGGCGAACACCGGGGAGCTGTTTTTT
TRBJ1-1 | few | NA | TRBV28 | CATSQGRNTEAFF | TGTGCCACCAGCCAGGGGCGAAACACTGAAGCTTTCTTT
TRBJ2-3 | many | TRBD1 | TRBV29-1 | CSVTQGPVRTDTQYF | TGCAGCGTTACACAGGGGCCGGTACGCACAGATACGCAGTATTTT
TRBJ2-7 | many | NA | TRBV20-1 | CSPRQHYEQYF | TGCAGTCCCCGGCAGCACTACGAGCAGTACTTC
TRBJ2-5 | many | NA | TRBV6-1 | CASSERPWYQETQYF | TGTGCCAGCTCGGAGAGGCCCTGGTACCAAGAGACCCAGTACTTC
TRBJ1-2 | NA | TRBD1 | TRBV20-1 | CSARDGQGGIGYTF | TGCAGTGCTAGAGACGGACAGGGAGGTATAGGCTACACCTTC
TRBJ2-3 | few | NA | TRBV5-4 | CASSFSGIADTQYF | TGTGCCAGCAGCTTCTCGGGTATTGCGGATACGCAGTATTTT
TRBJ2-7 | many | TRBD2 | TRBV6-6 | CASSSLSGGWDEQYF | TGTGCCAGCAGTTCCCTTAGCGGGGGGTGGGACGAGCAGTACTTC
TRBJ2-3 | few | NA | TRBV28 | CASSLKTPRTQYF | TGTGCCAGCAGTTTAAAGACTCCCCGGACGCAGTATTTT
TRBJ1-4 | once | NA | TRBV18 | CASSKTKVEGEKLFF | TGTGCCAGCTCAAAGACCAAAGTGGAAGGTGAAAAACTGTTTTTT
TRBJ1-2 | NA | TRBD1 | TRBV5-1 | CASSKAHRGGGYGYTF | TGCGCCAGCAGCAAGGCCCACAGGGGAGGTGGCTATGGCTACACCTTC
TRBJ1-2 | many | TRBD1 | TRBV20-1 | CSALMQDRVYGYTF | TGCAGTGCCCTAATGCAGGACAGGGTCTATGGCTACACCTTC
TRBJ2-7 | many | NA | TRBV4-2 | CASSPSAGDSRANEQYF | TGTGCCAGCAGCCCCAGTGCGGGTGACTCCCGCGCGAACGAGCAGTACTTC
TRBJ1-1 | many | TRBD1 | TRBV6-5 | CASARDRENTEAFF | TGTGCCAGCGCCCGGGACAGGGAGAACACTGAAGCTTTCTTT
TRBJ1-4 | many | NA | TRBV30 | CAYSTGPNEKLFF | TGTGCCTATTCGACAGGTCCTAATGAAAAACTGTTTTTT
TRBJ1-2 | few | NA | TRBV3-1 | CASSHSGRRGYTF | TGTGCCAGCAGCCACAGCGGACGGCGGGGCTACACCTTC
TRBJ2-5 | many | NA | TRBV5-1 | CASSLTGETQYF | TGCGCCAGCAGCTTGACAGGAGAGACCCAGTACTTC
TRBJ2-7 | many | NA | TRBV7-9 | CASSLAGTILEQYF | TGTGCCAGCAGCCTTGCCGGGACCATCCTCGAGCAGTACTTC
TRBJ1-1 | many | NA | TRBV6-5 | CASRRYREADTEAFF | TGTGCCAGCAGGCGTTACAGGGAAGCGGACACTGAAGCTTTCTTT
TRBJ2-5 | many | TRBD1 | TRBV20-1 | CSGITPGQGAGETQYF | TGCAGTGGCATCACCCCGGGACAGGGGGCTGGTGAGACCCAGTACTTC
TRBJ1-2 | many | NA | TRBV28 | CASSLLSGEGGYTF | TGTGCCAGCAGTCTGTTGTCTGGGGAGGGTGGCTACACCTTC
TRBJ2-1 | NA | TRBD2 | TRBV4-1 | CASSQLPSGGLTQGSYNEQFF | TGCGCCAGCAGCCAACTCCCTAGCGGGGGGCTCACCCAAGGCTCCTACAATGAGCAGTTCTTC
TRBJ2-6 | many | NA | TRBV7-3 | CASSLKGTSSGANVLTF | TGTGCCAGCAGCTTAAAGGGGACAAGCTCTGGGGCCAACGTCCTGACTTTC
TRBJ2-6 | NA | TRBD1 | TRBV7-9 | CASTPGTGGANVLTF | TGTGCCAGCACCCCCGGGACAGGGGGGGCCAACGTCCTGACTTTC
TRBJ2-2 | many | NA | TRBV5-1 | CASSLDNRDTGELFF | TGCGCCAGCAGCTTGGACAACAGGGACACCGGGGAGCTGTTTTTT
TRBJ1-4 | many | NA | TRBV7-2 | CASSLEGRVSEKLFF | TGTGCCAGCAGCTTAGAGGGCAGGGTCTCTGAAAAACTGTTTTTT
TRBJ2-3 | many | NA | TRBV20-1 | CSAPREGGLYTQYF | TGCAGTGCCCCGCGAGAGGGCGGGCTTTATACGCAGTATTTT
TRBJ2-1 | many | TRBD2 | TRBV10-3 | CAGSGTSDSYNEQFF | TGTGCCGGCTCCGGGACTAGCGACTCCTACAATGAGCAGTTCTTC
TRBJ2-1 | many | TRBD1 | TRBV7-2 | CASTRTGGFYNEQFF | TGTGCCAGCACCCGGACAGGCGGATTTTACAATGAGCAGTTCTTC